The 10 T cell receptor beta chains listed next were all sequenced from one sample in a study of T cell responses to AZD1222 COVID-19 vaccine. Clones were read by immunoSEQ multiplex PCR, and TCRdb kept only the in-frame ones, dropping some. The sample shows 55,000 to 85,000 clones, around 84% of them seen only once. The sample consisted of peripheral blood, taken on day 0 of AZD1222 vaccination. Receptors were obtained from an adult in good health.

V gene TRBV10-3 combines with J gene TRBJ2-5; tentative D call: TRBD2 (6 bases). With 6 bases removed from V and 5 bases from J, the gap between germline ends came to 13 bases. Germline V gene lookup returns CDR1 ENHRY and CDR2 SYGVKD. CDR3 length: 13 amino acids. The DNA of the CDR3 is TGTGCCATCAGGGCCGGGGCGGGGGAGACCCAGTACTTC. Amino acid sequence: CAIRAGAGETQYF.

The chain links TRBV7-2 to TRBJ1-2; TRBD1 matches at 7 bases. Losses at the gene ends were 0 bases for V and 4 bases for J; bases not matched to a gene: 2. The CDR3 runs 14 residues. Germline V gene sequence: CDR1 SGHTA, CDR2 FQGNSA. The CDR3 reads CASSLAGTAYGYTF. The CDR3 nucleotides read TGTGCCAGCAGCTTAGCCGGGACAGCCTATGGCTACACCTTC.

Remarks on this clone: Within the sample, other DNA sequences also encode this same CDR3. This chain joins TRBV10-1 and TRBJ1-1; TRBD1 matches at 10 bases. V gave up 6 bases and J gave up 11 bases; unmatched junction bases: 6. The CDR3 extends over 12 amino acids. Germline V CDR1 and CDR2: WNHNN, SYGVQD (reference sequence). DNA of the CDR3: TGCGCCAGCAGCCTCGGGACAGGGGAGGCTTTCTTT. Translating it yields CASSLGTGEAFF.

The V and J genes are TRBV18 and TRBJ2-2; 11 bases agree with TRBD2. This CDR3 region has 15 residues. Trimming cost V 6 bases and J 6 bases; bases outside gene matches: 6. Germline loops: CDR1 KGHSH, CDR2 LQKENI. This CDR3 reads CASSHLAGGAGELFF. CDR3 coding DNA: TGTGCCAGCTCCCACCTAGCGGGGGGCGCCGGGGAGCTGTTTTTT.

On this clone: In this CDR3 the conserved last residue, phenylalanine or tryptophan, is missing, so a read error is likely. Because the CDR3's place on the DNA is in doubt, the DNA is left out and the CDR3 is given as listed by TCRdb. The rearrangement uses TRBV28 and TRBJ1-2; the table names TRBD1, a call not compared with the DNA. Germline assignment: CDR1 MDHEN and CDR2 SYDVKM. The CDR3 length is 12 residues, termini included. The CDR3 region is CASRGQGRNFDM.

The chain links TRBV5-6 to TRBJ2-2, with D unclear. V lost 6 bases, J lost 2 bases, and 5 bases lay in between. The germline V gene has CDR1 SGHDT and CDR2 YYEEEE. The CDR3 runs 12 residues. In DNA form, the CDR3 reads TGTGCCAGCACCCGAAACACCGGGGAGCTGTTTTTT. Translation gives CASTRNTGELFF.

The V and J genes are TRBV24-1 and TRBJ1-2; a weak D match, TRBD1 (6 bases). Trimming cost V 4 bases and J 4 bases, with 15 bases left between them. Germline CDR1 and CDR2: KGHDR and SFDVKD. The CDR3 is 15 residues long. In DNA form, the CDR3 reads TGTGCCACCAGTGAGGACGGGACATCTTCCTATGGCTACACCTTC. Amino acid sequence: CATSEDGTSSYGYTF.

The chain carries TRBV6-5 and TRBJ2-3; 7 bases match TRBD2. Germline V gene data show CDR1 as MNHEY and CDR2 as SVGAGI. V lost 0 bases to trimming and J lost 1 base; unmatched junction nucleotides: 1. The CDR3 is 15 residues long. For the CDR3, the DNA is TGTGCCAGCAGTTACTCCCTAGCGGGCACAGATACGCAGTATTTT. It translates to CASSYSLAGTDTQYF.

The chain is built from TRBV5-1 and TRBJ2-1, with 10 positions matching TRBD2. CDR1 and CDR2 (germline): SGHRS, YFSETQ. The CDR3 extends over 15 amino acids. V was pared by 4 bases and J by 6 bases, with 7 bases of the junction left unmatched. DNA for the CDR3: TGCGCCAGCAGCCTGGACCCTAGCGGGGGCAATGAGCAGTTCTTC. Its protein product is CASSLDPSGGNEQFF.

The V and J genes are TRBV5-1 and TRBJ2-7; D may be TRBD1 (6 bases). This CDR3 has 16 residues. From germline, CDR1 is SGHRS and CDR2 YFSETQ. The V end was cut by 4 bases, the J end by 1 base, with 18 bases between. The CDR3 DNA is TGCGCCAGCAGCCCGGACAGTCCCAGCCCGTCCTACGAGCAGTACTTC. Translated: CASSPDSPSPSYEQYF.